Listed below are T cell receptor beta chains from one sample, sequenced in a study of identical twins. TCRdb re-called the 5' RACE reads with MiXCR, one entry per CDR3 protein. The sample carries approximately 700,000 distinct CDR3 sequences, approximately 6% recorded once. The sample taken for sequencing was naive T cells sorted from blood. The receptors were sampled from a man between 18 and 29 years old in good health. Each CDR3 is given with its conserved first and last residue. A D gene is named only where the DNA matches it firmly. Size is stated for part of the rows, as once, few or many counts, or as a class when the clone is expanded.

clone size	V gene	J gene	D gene	CDR3 DNA	CDR3 protein
-	TRBV4-3	TRBJ1-2	-	TGCGCCAGCAGCCAAGATTCATCACAGGCCAATGGCTACACCTTC	CASSQDSSQANGYTF
many	TRBV28	TRBJ2-1	-	TGTGCCAGCAGTTTCGGGACCTCTGCCTCCTACAATGAGCAGTTCTTC	CASSFGTSASYNEQFF
few	TRBV6-1	TRBJ2-3	-	TGTGCCAGCCGCGATACCCGGGGGGCTACAGATACGCAGTATTTT	CASRDTRGATDTQYF
few	TRBV5-1	TRBJ2-7	-	TGCGCCAGCAGCTCCCTACAGGGAGGCGAGCAGTACTTC	CASSSLQGGEQYF
many	TRBV7-8	TRBJ2-2	-	TGTGCCAGCAGCTTAGCAGGGGTACTTTCCGGGGAGCTGTTTTTT	CASSLAGVLSGELFF
-	TRBV30	TRBJ2-1	-	TGTGCCTGGAGCACAAGCTCCTACAATGAGCAGTTCTTC	CAWSTSSYNEQFF
few	TRBV7-8	TRBJ2-1	TRBD2	TGTGCCAGCAGCTTAGGTCGGGCTAGCGGTTCTGGTGAGCAGTTCTTC	CASSLGRASGSGEQFF
many	TRBV24-1	TRBJ1-1	-	TGTGCCACCAGTTACGGGAACACTGAAGCTTTCTTT	CATSYGNTEAFF
-	TRBV5-1	TRBJ2-3	TRBD2	TGCGCCAGCAGGACTAGCGGGAGACCAGATACGCAGTATTTT	CASRTSGRPDTQYF
many	TRBV28	TRBJ2-5	-	TGTGCCAGCAGTTCCGAGAGGCAGACCCAGTACTTC	CASSSERQTQYF
few	TRBV24-1	TRBJ2-5	-	TGTGCCACCAGTGCGGCCGGCGAGACCCAGTACTTC	CATSAAGETQYF
-	TRBV14	TRBJ1-4	-	TGTGCCAGCAGCCTGGGGAGGAGGGTAAATGAAAAACTGTTTTTT	CASSLGRRVNEKLFF
many	TRBV20-1	TRBJ2-7	-	TGCAGTGCTCAGGGTGCCTCCTACGAGCAGTACTTC	CSAQGASYEQYF
many	TRBV6-5	TRBJ2-7	-	TGTGCCAGCAGTTACTCCGGACGCCCATTCTCCTACGAGCAGTACTTC	CASSYSGRPFSYEQYF
-	TRBV7-7	TRBJ2-2	-	TGTGCCAGCAGCCCCAACCAGCTACACACCGGGGAGCTGTTTTTT	CASSPNQLHTGELFF
few	TRBV7-2	TRBJ2-2	TRBD2	TGTGCCAGCAGCTTAGCGGTAGCGGGAAGGGTCACCGGGGAGCTGTTTTTT	CASSLAVAGRVTGELFF